This T cell receptor (beta chain) was observed in a study of CD8 T cells in Susac syndrome. Study-level results: Acknowledgment was made by the study that its TCR sequencing and HLA analysis involved a relatively small number of individuals.

Peripheral blood CD8+ and CD4+ T cells were profiled by TCR beta sequencing. On this clonotype itself: What it binds is unknown.

With random hexamers, reverse transcription was performed on about 0.5 to 1 ug of RNA. A multiplex approach, immunoSEQ multiplex PCR, amplified TCR beta CDR3 across 54 Vbeta and 13 Jbeta. From the immunoSEQ multiplex PCR reads, TCRdb called clonotypes with MiXCR, one entry per CDR3 protein. The top ten clones hold around 0.29% of a sample with some 150,000 distinct CDR3 sequences, about 94% of them seen once. CDR3 length: 16 residues. Trimming took off 2 bases at V and 0 bases at J, with 11 bases between the two ends. Material: CD8+ T cells from PBMCs. This rearrangement joins TRBV23-1 to TRBJ2-1, with a possible D match to TRBD1 (6 bases). TRBV23-1 is placed among ORFs of uncertain function. The receptor's source is a human donor in good health. This CDR3 reads CASSQGGQRSYNEQFF. CDR3 coding DNA: TGCGCCAGCAGTCAAGGAGGACAGCGCTCCTACAATGAGCAGTTCTTC.